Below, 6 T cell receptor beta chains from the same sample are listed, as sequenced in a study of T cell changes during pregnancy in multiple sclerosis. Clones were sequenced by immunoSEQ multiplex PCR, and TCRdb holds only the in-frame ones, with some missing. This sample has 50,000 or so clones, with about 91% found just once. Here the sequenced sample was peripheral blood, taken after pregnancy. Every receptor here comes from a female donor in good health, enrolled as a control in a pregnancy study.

In DNA, the CDR3 is TGCGCCAGCAGGAGGTGGACAGGGAGCACAGATACGCAGTATTTT. It specifies CASRRWTGSTDTQYF. The V and J genes are TRBV10-2 and TRBJ2-3, with TRBD1 matching 8 bases. Germline-derived CDR1 and CDR2 are WSHSY and SAAADI. CDR3 length: 15 residues. Germline trimming cut 6 bases from V and 0 bases from J; bases unmatched to any gene: 5.

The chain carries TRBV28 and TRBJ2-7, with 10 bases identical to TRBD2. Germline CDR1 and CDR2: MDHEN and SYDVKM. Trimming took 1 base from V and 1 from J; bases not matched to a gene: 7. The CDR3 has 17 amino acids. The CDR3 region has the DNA TGTGCCAGCAGTTTATCTACCGGGACTAGCGAATCCTACGAGCAGTACTTC. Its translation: CASSLSTGTSESYEQYF.

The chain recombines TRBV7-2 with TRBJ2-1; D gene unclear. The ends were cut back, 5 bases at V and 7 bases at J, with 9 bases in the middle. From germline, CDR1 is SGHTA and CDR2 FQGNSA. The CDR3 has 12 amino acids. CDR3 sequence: CASSGTGNEQFF. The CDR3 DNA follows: TGTGCCAGCAGCGGCACCGGGAATGAGCAGTTCTTC.

For the CDR3, the DNA is TGTGCCAGCACCCCTCGGGGAACGAACACTGAAGCTTTCTTT. It yields the protein CASTPRGTNTEAFF. The chain joins TRBV7-2 to TRBJ1-1; D unclear. This CDR3 has 14 residues. The V gene's germline CDR1 is SGHTA and CDR2 FQGNSA. V lost 7 bases to trimming and J lost 1 base, with 13 bases between them.

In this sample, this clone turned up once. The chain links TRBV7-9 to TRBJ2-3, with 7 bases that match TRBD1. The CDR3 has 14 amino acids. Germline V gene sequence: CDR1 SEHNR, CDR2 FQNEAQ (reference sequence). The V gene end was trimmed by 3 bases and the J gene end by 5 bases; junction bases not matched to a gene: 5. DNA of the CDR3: TGTGCCAGCAGCTTTACACAGGGGATAGATACGCAGTATTTT. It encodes CASSFTQGIDTQYF.

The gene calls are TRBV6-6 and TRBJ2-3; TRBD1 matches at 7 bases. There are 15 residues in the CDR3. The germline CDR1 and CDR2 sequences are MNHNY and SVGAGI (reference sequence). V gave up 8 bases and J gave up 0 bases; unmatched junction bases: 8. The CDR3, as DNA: TGTGCCAGCTATCTACAGGGGTCTAGCACAGATACGCAGTATTTT. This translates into CASYLQGSSTDTQYF.